This TCR beta chain was retrieved from a study of T cell clonality in common variable immunodeficiency (dated by TCRdb to 2013 to 2016). Study-level results and caveats: CVID TCRbeta sequences reportedly showed fewer deletions and N-nucleotide insertions and lacked highly modified clones with 13 or more V deletions. Despite equal DNA input, controls averaged about 79,000 unique sequences per sample versus about 32,000 in CVID samples. Increased TCRbeta clonality was found in CVID subjects compared with healthy controls (t-test p = 0.018), with the increase being most characteristic of about a third of subjects. According to the authors, finding the cause of the higher clonality in CVID would require sequencing the repertoires of T cell subpopulations. Healthy controls shared more TCRbeta clones with each other than CVID subjects shared among themselves (p < 0.0001). Correlations between repertoire features and clinical complications were limited by patient heterogeneity within the CVID cohort.

Most CVID patients and most healthy controls were of Caucasian heritage. Heparinized peripheral whole blood samples of about 5 to 9 ml were collected from each donor. TCRbeta CDR3 repertoires were sequenced from genomic DNA of adults with common variable immune deficiency (CVID) and healthy adult controls. The control group comprised some 22 healthy adult volunteers, roughly twelve female and roughly ten male, aged about 23 to 66 years with a mean age of approximately 30. To isolate peripheral blood mononuclear cells, diluted blood was subjected to density centrifugation over Hypaque 1077 or Ficoll-Paque. Genomic DNA was obtained from unsorted mononuclear cells through either Qiagen column purification or a centrifugation-based method. CDR1 and CDR2, per the germline V gene, are SGHVS and FQNEAQ. Measured from the cysteine to the phenylalanine, the CDR3 is 17 residues long. The DNA covers only part of the CDR3, 42 bases in frame from base 1.

Equivalent amounts of genomic DNA from CVID and control samples were used as sequencing input. For every sample, a 60 bp segment covering the rearranged TCRbeta CDR3 region was amplified and then sequenced. The immunoSEQ assay, a bias-corrected multiplex PCR with high-throughput sequencing, was employed for TCRbeta amplification. The authors' analysis ran thus. Every unique nucleotide sequence was considered a clone and was annotated with V, D and J genes, copy number and frequency. Sequences were labeled productive if in frame, and non-productive if out of frame or containing stop codons. Clonality was calculated from Shannon's entropy as previously described. The predicted amino acid sequences of productive clones were used to derive the mean CDR3 Kyte-Doolittle hydropathy. Using the R hclust function, scaled V gene usage was clustered hierarchically with Manhattan distance and complete linkage. Clone sharing by CDR3 amino acid sequence was assessed by resampling 12 repertoires per group over 100 rounds. The repertoires were searched for 70 published EBV-specific TCRbeta sequences and some 230 published CMV-specific TCRbeta sequences. After two CVID samples that produced fewer than 10,000 sequences were dropped from the analysis, 35 to 50 CVID repertoires remained. TCRdb re-hosts the immuneACCESS table, in-frame sequences only. Its copies lack some clones; in the studies checked, an unresolved V gene accounts for under half of them, and the cause for the rest is not known. V and J calls and clone size are those listed in that table; D and trimming were worked out from the DNA. For this sample, approximately 51,000 clones appear and none is a singleton. About 6.5% of the sample belongs to the ten largest clones.

Remarks on this clone: The antigen it binds to is not known. The read gets to within 3 residues of the CDR3 end, and the germline J gene fills in the rest.

Sequences were obtained from peripheral blood mononuclear cells. The sequence came from a person aged 18 to 75 in good health. The sequence links TRBV7-8 to TRBJ1-2; the D region possibly corresponds to TRBD1 (5 bases align). For the CDR3, the sequence is CASSRGTSGGLTYDYTF. Partial CDR3 DNA: TGTGCCAGCAGCCGTGGGACTAGCGGGGGATTGACCTACGAC.